One and the same sample provided the 29 T cell receptor beta chains below, sequenced in a study of regulatory T cells in long-lasting Graves disease. The time point is: newly diagnosed GD, antithyroid drugs for less than 3 months. RNA isolated from PBMCs was used to make the TCR library. CDR3-region Arm-PCR and iRepertoire HTBI primers produced the TCR beta libraries. TCRdb itself ran the multiplex PCR reads through MiXCR, one entry per CDR3 protein. The sample comprises some 200,000 distinct CDR3 sequences, roughly 18% of which are singletons, and about 11% rests with the top ten. These data are also associated with another study on T cells in Graves' hyperthyroidism and ophthalmopathy.

Material: peripheral blood mononuclear cells (PBMCs), obtained at new diagnosis, from a patient treated with antithyroid drugs. Every receptor here comes from a woman in her 30s with Graves disease.

The genes are TRBV4-2 and TRBJ1-4, with D perhaps TRBD1 (5 bases). Germline assignment: CDR1 LGHNA and CDR2 YNFKEQ. Trimming cost V 0 bases and J 0 bases, with 14 bases left between them. CDR3 length equals 18 residues. The CDR3 coding sequence is TGTGCCAGCAGCCAAGATCTCCGACAGAGAACAACTAATGAAAAACTGTTTTTT. Its protein product is CASSQDLRQRTTNEKLFF.

This clonotype came up a few times. V gene TRBV4-1 combines with J gene TRBJ1-3; D is unclear. V lost 1 base, J lost 1 base, and 8 bases lay in between. Germline V CDR1 and CDR2: MGHRA, YSYEKL. The length of the CDR3 is 15 residues. CDR3 in amino acids: CASSQGFGSGNTIYF. Here the CDR3 DNA reads TGCGCCAGCAGCCAAGGTTTTGGATCTGGAAACACCATATATTTT.

This clonotype was found many times. The chain recombines TRBV18 with TRBJ1-3; D uncertain. Trimming took 1 base from V and 0 from J, leaving 10 bases between them. The germline gives CDR1 KGHSH, CDR2 LQKENI. CDR3 size: 16 residues. In DNA, the CDR3 is TGTGCCAGCTCACCACAGGAGCTAAGCTCTGGAAACACCATATATTTT. It specifies CASSPQELSSGNTIYF.

This clonotype was counted ten times or more. V gene TRBV28 combines with J gene TRBJ1-2; D is undetermined. Germline loops: CDR1 MDHEN, CDR2 SYDVKM. The CDR3 consists of 12 residues. The germline V and J ends were trimmed by 4 bases and 7 bases, with 10 bases remaining between them. The CDR3 here is CASSSTVGGYTF. The CDR3 coding sequence is TGTGCCAGCAGTTCTACCGTGGGTGGCTACACCTTC.

The sample holds a few counts of this clonotype. The gene calls are TRBV12-3 or TRBV12-4 and TRBJ1-1; D call uncertain. V was clipped by 3 bases and J by 1 base, with 9 bases between them. CDR3 length: 14 amino acids. In DNA form, the CDR3 reads TGTGCCAGCAGTTTGGACGCCAGGAACACTGAAGCTTTCTTT. Protein sequence: CASSLDARNTEAFF.

This clonotype has at least ten counts. This sequence joins TRBV6-1 and TRBJ2-1; D remains ambiguous. Germline V gene lookup returns CDR1 MNHNS and CDR2 SASEGT. This CDR3 spans 13 amino acids. The ends were cut back, 3 bases at V and 5 bases at J, with 8 bases in the middle. In nucleotides, the CDR3 is TGTGCCAGCAGTGATCCCCCCCACAATGAGCAGTTCTTC. Amino acid sequence: CASSDPPHNEQFF.

Concerning this clonotype itself: This may be a read error: a much more frequent sequence differs by one nucleotide. The chain has TRBV5-1 and TRBJ2-7; D may be TRBD2 (6 bases). Germline CDR1 is SGHRS and CDR2 is YFSETQ. The ends were cut back, 3 bases at V and 2 bases at J, with 9 bases in the middle. CDR3 size: 13 residues. CDR3 sequence: CASSSAGPYEQYF. CDR3 bases: TGCGCCAGCAGCTCGGCGGGGCCCTACGAGCAGTACTTC.

V is TRBV19 and J is TRBJ2-5; 7 bases agree with TRBD1. CDR1 and CDR2 from the germline V gene are LNHDA and SQIVND (reference sequence). Trimming at V came to 0 bases and at J to 2 bases, leaving 3 bases not matched to a gene. The CDR3 length is 15 residues. The DNA of the CDR3 is TGTGCCAGTAGTATAGATGGGGGACAGCAAGAGACCCAGTACTTC. As protein: CASSIDGGQQETQYF. Full variable domain (rest looked up from reference TRBV19 and TRBJ2-5): DGGITQSPKYLFRKEGQNVTLSCEQNLNHDAMYWYRQDPGQGLRLIYYSQIVNDFQKGDIAEGYSVSREKKESFPLTVTSAQKNPTAFYLCASSIDGGQQETQYFGPGTRLLVL.

The table lists this clonotype with many counts. This chain joins TRBV6-1 and TRBJ2-7; 10 nucleotides match TRBD1. V dropped 5 bases and J dropped 6; count of bases not matched to a gene: 13. Germline V gene sequence: CDR1 MNHNS, CDR2 SASEGT. This CDR3 contains 16 residues. The CDR3: CASSTPWDRGRGEQYF. In nucleotides, the CDR3 is TGTGCCAGCAGTACTCCCTGGGACAGGGGAAGGGGCGAGCAGTACTTC.

This clonotype was detected many times. The gene calls are TRBV27 and TRBJ1-5; 11 bases map to TRBD1. This CDR3 has 17 amino acids. Per germline, CDR1 MNHEY and CDR2 SMNVEV (reference sequence). J gave up 7 bases and V 0 bases, and 8 bases lay outside the gene matches. The CDR3 is CASSLSRDRGRGQPQHF. DNA for the CDR3: TGTGCCAGCAGTTTATCGCGGGACAGGGGGAGGGGACAGCCCCAGCATTTT.

The chain combines TRBV29-1 with TRBJ2-1; the D gene could be TRBD1 or TRBD2 (6 bases each). Germline CDR1 and CDR2: SQVTM and ANQGSEA. This CDR3 comprises 14 residues. CDR3 nucleotides: TGCACCGCGGCGGTCCGGGGGCTAGGATATGAGCAGTTCTTC. Translation: CTAAVRGLGYEQFF.

The rearrangement joins TRBV10-1 to TRBJ1-1, with D perhaps matching TRBD1 (6 bases). Trimming shortened V by 3 bases and J by 4 bases, and 9 bases separated the two germline ends. Germline loops: CDR1 WNHNN, CDR2 SYGVQD (reference sequence). The CDR3 spans 13 residues. CDR3 coding DNA: TGCGCCAGCAGTGATCAGGGGCGCACTGAAGCTTTCTTT. It yields the protein CASSDQGRTEAFF.

This clonotype occurred a few times. The chain couples TRBV2 to TRBJ1-5; D perhaps matches TRBD1 (5 bases). The CDR3 contains 14 residues. CDR1 is SNHLY, CDR2 FYNNEI, per germline. Trimming pared 8 bases from V and 3 bases from J, leaving 14 bases between. This CDR3 reads CASLGRQTNQPQHF. The CDR3 nucleotides are TGTGCCAGCCTGGGACGGCAGACCAATCAGCCCCAGCATTTT.

The chain employs TRBV2 and TRBJ1-5; a weak D match, TRBD1 (5 bases). The CDR3 has 15 residues. Between the trimmed V and J ends, which lost 5 bases and 0 bases, there was a span of 11 bases. CDR1 is SNHLY and CDR2 is FYNNEI in the germline V gene. The CDR3 spells CASSRTSDSNQPQHF. In nucleotides, the CDR3 is TGTGCCAGCAGTAGGACATCCGATAGCAATCAGCCCCAGCATTTT.

This clonotype has ten or more counts. The chain is built from TRBV29-1 and TRBJ1-6; D ambiguous. CDR1 SQVTM and CDR2 ANQGSEA come from the germline V gene. Deletions cut 4 bases from V and 17 bases from J, with 15 bases between. This CDR3 region has 11 residues. The CDR3 sequence: CSVVAGGRIHF. DNA of the CDR3: TGCAGCGTTGTGGCCGGCGGGCGAATCCACTTT. Looking up the rest from reference TRBV29-1 and TRBJ1-6 gives the full variable domain: SAVISQKPSRDICQRGTSLTIQCQVDSQVTMMFWYRQQPGQSLTLIATANQGSEATYESGFVIDKFPISRPNLTFSTLTVSNMSPEDSSIYLCSVVAGGRIHFGNGTRLTVT.

This clonotype was recorded many times. The V gene is TRBV20-1, the J gene TRBJ1-3; tentative D call: TRBD1 (6 bases). Germline V gene data show CDR1 as DFQATT and CDR2 as SNEGSKA (reference sequence). This CDR3 is 12 amino acids long. This chain's CDR3 is CGGLGLGNTIYF. CDR3 DNA: TGCGGGGGCTTAGGGCTGGGAAACACCATATATTTT.

As for this clonotype: Only one base separates this from a far larger clonotype, so it likely reflects a read error. The chain recombines TRBV6-2 or TRBV6-3 with TRBJ2-7, with a tentative D call TRBD2 (7 bases). V was cut by 7 bases and J by 5 bases, with 15 bases left in between. CDR1 and CDR2 (germline): MNHEY, SVGEGT. This CDR3 spans 13 amino acids. The CDR3 DNA reads TGTGCCAGCAAAAACAGGGAGGGCCACGAGCAGTACTTC. Translating it yields CASKNREGHEQYF.

This clonotype was detected many times. The chain employs TRBV20-1 and TRBJ2-3; the match to TRBD1 covers 8 bases. This CDR3 is built from 14 residues. Germline CDR1 reads DFQATT; CDR2 reads SNEGSKA (reference sequence). Germline trimming cut 3 bases from V and 5 bases from J; bases unmatched to any gene: 7. This CDR3 is CSASPGTGLDTQYF. CDR3 in DNA: TGCAGTGCTAGCCCCGGGACAGGCTTAGATACGCAGTATTTT.

At least ten counts were recorded for this clonotype. The rearrangement links TRBV3-1 to TRBJ1-3; 9 nucleotides agree with TRBD1. The CDR3 sequence is 15 residues long. V shed 5 bases and J 4 bases; nucleotides not matched to a gene: 6. CDR1 and CDR2 from the germline V gene are LGHDT and YNNKEL (reference sequence). CDR3 coding DNA: TGTGCCAGCAGCTTCTCGGACAGGGGAGGAAACACCATATATTTT. It is translated as CASSFSDRGGNTIYF.

This clonotype has a count of ten or more. This chain joins TRBV20-1 and TRBJ2-1; 8 bases map to TRBD2. Looked up from germline, CDR1 is DFQATT and CDR2 is SNEGSKA (reference sequence). The length of the CDR3 is 15 residues. V lost 6 bases to trimming and J lost 0 bases; unmatched junction nucleotides: 7. The CDR3 here is CSATSGRSSYNEQFF. The CDR3 coding sequence is TGCAGTGCCACCAGCGGGAGAAGCTCCTACAATGAGCAGTTCTTC.

In its sample, this clonotype was seen many times. The rearrangement uses TRBV29-1 and TRBJ1-1; 10 positions match TRBD1. Looked up from germline, CDR1 is SQVTM and CDR2 is ANQGSEA. This CDR3 is built from 12 residues. V was clipped by 8 bases and J by 13 bases; unmatched bases: 13. The CDR3 nucleotides read TGCAGCCCAGCCTGGGGTGGACAGGGGGTTTTCTTT. Its translation is CSPAWGGQGVFF.

The V gene is TRBV7-9, the J gene TRBJ1-4, with no clear D. V lost 3 bases and J 8 bases, leaving 13 bases between the germline ends. CDR1 and CDR2 from the germline V gene are SEHNR and FQNEAQ (reference sequence). The CDR3 length is 14 residues. In DNA form, the CDR3 reads TGTGCCAGCAGCTTGGGCCCGGAGGAGGAAAAACTGTTTTTT. It specifies CASSLGPEEEKLFF.

This clonotype was counted once. A read error is the likely source, as a far larger clone sits one nucleotide away. The rearrangement links TRBV19 to TRBJ2-7; 10 bases agree with TRBD2. The J call may not be correct, given that the DNA end is closer to TRBJ2-1. This CDR3 is 15 amino acids long. Germline V CDR1 and CDR2: LNHDA, SQIVND (reference sequence). This CDR3 is CASCILAGTYNEQFF. Here the CDR3 DNA reads TGTGCCAGTTGTATACTAGCGGGGACCTACAATGAGCAGTTCTTC.

This clonotype appeared many times. The V gene is TRBV7-9, the J gene TRBJ1-6, with no clear D. Germline lookup yields CDR1 SEHNR and CDR2 FQNEAQ (reference sequence). The CDR3 contains 14 residues. The germline V and J ends were trimmed by 2 bases and 10 bases, with 12 bases remaining between them. In nucleotides, the CDR3 is TGTGCCAGCAGCTTAATGGGGAAGGAATCACCCCTCCACTTT. Translated, it gives CASSLMGKESPLHF.

In its sample, this clonotype was seen a few times. A much larger clone is a single base away; this may be a read error. The rearrangement uses TRBV30 and TRBJ1-1; unclear D gene. The germline gives CDR1 GTSNPN, CDR2 SVGIG (reference sequence). Trimming cost V 4 bases and J 7 bases, with 13 bases left between them. The CDR3 runs 12 residues. The CDR3 nucleotides read TGTGCCTGGAATTCAGGAGGGTATGAAGCTTTCTTT. Its protein is CAWNSGGYEAFF. Filled out from reference TRBV30 and TRBJ1-1, the complete variable domain reads SQTIHQWPATLVQPVGSPLSLECTVEGTSNPNLYWYRQAAGRGLQLLFYSVGIGQISSEVPQNLSASRPQDRQFILSSKKLLLSDSGFYLCAWNSGGYEAFFGQGTRLTVV.

The chain employs TRBV30 and TRBJ1-6, with a weak D call TRBD1 (6 bases). This CDR3 comprises 15 residues. V was shortened by 3 bases and J by 3 bases, with 12 bases between the two germline ends. Germline V gene lookup returns CDR1 GTSNPN and CDR2 SVGIG (reference sequence). The CDR3 protein is CAWRPGQIYNSPLHF. Written as DNA, the CDR3 is TGTGCCTGGAGGCCAGGACAGATCTATAATTCACCCCTCCACTTT.

The sample holds many counts of this clonotype. One junction end disagrees with the germline gene, perhaps due to a read error. The V and J genes are TRBV27 and TRBJ2-7; a weak D match, TRBD2 (5 bases). CDR3 size: 10 residues. CDR1 MNHEY and CDR2 SMNVEV come from the germline V gene (reference sequence). The CDR3 sequence: CASSLSLARF. In DNA, the CDR3 is TGTGCCAGCAGTTTATCCCTAGCTCGCTTC.

The table lists this clonotype with many counts. The chain links TRBV24-1 to TRBJ1-5, with D hard to call. Trimming removed 1 base at V and 5 bases at J, with 8 bases between. Per the germline V gene, CDR1 is KGHDR and CDR2 is SFDVKD. This CDR3 is 14 amino acids long. The CDR3 reads CATSDFTADQPQHF. CDR3 sequence (DNA): TGTGCCACCAGTGATTTCACCGCTGATCAGCCCCAGCATTTT.

This clonotype was found many times. CDR3 in DNA: TGTGCCATCAGTGGGGCTACAGGGCTACTCACAGATACGCAGTATTTT. It encodes CAISGATGLLTDTQYF. The rearrangement joins TRBV10-3 to TRBJ2-3; weak D call: TRBD1 (6 bases). The germline V gene encodes CDR1 ENHRY and CDR2 SYGVKD. The CDR3 is 16 amino acids. V lost 4 bases and J lost 2, with 16 bases in between.